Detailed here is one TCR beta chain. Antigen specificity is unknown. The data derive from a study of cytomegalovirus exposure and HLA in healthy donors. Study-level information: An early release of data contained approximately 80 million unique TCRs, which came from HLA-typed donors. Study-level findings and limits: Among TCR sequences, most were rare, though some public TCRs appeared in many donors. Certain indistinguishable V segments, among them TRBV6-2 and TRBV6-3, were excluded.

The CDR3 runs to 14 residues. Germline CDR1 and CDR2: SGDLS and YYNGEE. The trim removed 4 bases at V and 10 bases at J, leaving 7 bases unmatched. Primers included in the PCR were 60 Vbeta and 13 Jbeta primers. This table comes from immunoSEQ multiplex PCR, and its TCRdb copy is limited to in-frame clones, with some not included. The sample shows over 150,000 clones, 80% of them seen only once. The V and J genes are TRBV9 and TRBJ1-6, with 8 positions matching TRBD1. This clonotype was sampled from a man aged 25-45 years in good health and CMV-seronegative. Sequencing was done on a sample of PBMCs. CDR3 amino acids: CASSPGTGWSPLHF. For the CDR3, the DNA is TGTGCCAGCAGCCCCGGGACAGGATGGTCACCCCTCCACTTT. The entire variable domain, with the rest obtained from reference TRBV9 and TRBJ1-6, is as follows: DSGVTQTPKHLITATGQRVTLRCSPRSGDLSVYWYQQSLDQGLQFLIQYYNGEERAKGNILERFSAQQFPDLHSELNLSSLELGDSALYFCASSPGTGWSPLHFGNGTRLTVT.